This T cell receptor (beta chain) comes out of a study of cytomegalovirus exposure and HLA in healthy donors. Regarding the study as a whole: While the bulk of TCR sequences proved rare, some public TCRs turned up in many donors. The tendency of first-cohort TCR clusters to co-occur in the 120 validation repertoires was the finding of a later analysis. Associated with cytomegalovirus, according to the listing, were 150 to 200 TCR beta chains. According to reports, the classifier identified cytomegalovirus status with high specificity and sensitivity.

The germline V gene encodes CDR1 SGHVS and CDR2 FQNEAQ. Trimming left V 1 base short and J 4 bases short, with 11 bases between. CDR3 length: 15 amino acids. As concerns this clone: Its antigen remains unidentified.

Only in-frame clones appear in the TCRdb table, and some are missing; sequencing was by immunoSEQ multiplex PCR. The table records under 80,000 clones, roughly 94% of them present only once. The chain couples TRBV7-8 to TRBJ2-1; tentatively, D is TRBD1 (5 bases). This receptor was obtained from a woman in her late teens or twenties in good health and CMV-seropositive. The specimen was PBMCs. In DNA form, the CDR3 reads TGTGCCAGCAGCTTAGAAGGGGTTGGGTACAATGAGCAGTTCTTC. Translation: CASSLEGVGYNEQFF.